This T cell receptor (beta chain) was captured in a study of spatial heterogeneity in lung cancer. The overall study: Alpha-chain sequences were consistently detected less often than beta-chain sequences. A unique TCR and UMI combination showed up more than ten times in raw reads, on average. Study-level points and caveats: Blood carried ubiquitous expanded tumor TCRs more at resection than follow-up.

Time point defined: sample taken at primary tumor resection. Unsorted samples of tumor, nontumor lung or frozen PBMC had their whole RNA sequenced. TCRdb analysed the 5' RACE reads with MiXCR anew, one entry per CDR3 protein. The table shows 10,000 to 13,000 distinct CDR3 sequences, with around 9.4% occurring only once. The CDR3 has 15 amino acids. The V and J ends lost 0 bases and 5 bases respectively, with 13 bases between them. Germline V CDR1 and CDR2: SGDLS, YYNGEE. This clonotype appeared many times. The antigen is undetermined. Sequenced material: PBMCs, taken at surgery. This sequence was found in a male donor with early-stage non-small cell lung cancer. The V call is TRBV9, the J call TRBJ2-3; tentative D call: TRBD2 (5 bases). The CDR3 protein is CASSVGGYGVDTQYF. The CDR3 DNA is TGTGCCAGCAGCGTAGGCGGCTACGGGGTAGATACGCAGTATTTT. Using reference TRBV9 and TRBJ2-3 for the parts outside the CDR3, the full variable domain is DSGVTQTPKHLITATGQRVTLRCSPRSGDLSVYWYQQSLDQGLQFLIQYYNGEERAKGNILERFSAQQFPDLHSELNLSSLELGDSALYFCASSVGGYGVDTQYFGPGTRLTVL.